This T cell receptor (beta chain) stems from a study of cytomegalovirus exposure and HLA in healthy donors. Details on this clone: Its antigen is currently unknown.

The study ran its PCR with 60 Vbeta and 13 Jbeta primers. Assay: immunoSEQ multiplex PCR; the TCRdb copy retains only in-frame clones and omits some. Of 200,000 to 250,000 clones in the sample, around 80% were seen once. The V and J ends lost 8 bases and 4 bases, in that order; junction bases with no gene match: 7. The CDR3 totals 13 residues. Germline V lookup: CDR1 SQVTM, CDR2 ANQGSEA. Study conclusions and caveats: Earlier results showed most TCR beta V segments being productive about 90% or about 30% of the time. Reports credit the classifier with highly specific, highly sensitive diagnosis of cytomegalovirus status. Overall, under 200 TCR beta chains were annotated as cytomegalovirus-associated.

Sequencing was performed on PBMCs. The source is a woman aged 55-70 years in good health and CMV-seropositive. The chain employs TRBV29-1 and TRBJ1-1; 10 bases are shared with TRBD1. The CDR3 DNA reads TGCAGCTGGGGGACAGGGGCATCCACTGAAGCTTTCTTT. It is translated as CSWGTGASTEAFF. Full variable domain (rest looked up from reference TRBV29-1 and TRBJ1-1): SAVISQKPSRDICQRGTSLTIQCQVDSQVTMMFWYRQQPGQSLTLIATANQGSEATYESGFVIDKFPISRPNLTFSTLTVSNMSPEDSSIYLCSWGTGASTEAFFGQGTRLTVV.